This T cell receptor (beta chain) was sequenced for a study of T cell repertoires in cytomegalovirus infection. Study-level background: Used in the study were CMV epitopes, some recently identified and HLA-C-restricted, others well-studied and HLA-B-restricted. A matching HLA type, together with CMV infection, was signaled by public TCR beta signatures. Findings and caveats of the study: It was HLA-C-restricted CMV-specific TCR beta clonotypes that dominated the response ex vivo. Summed frequency of public TCR beta families distinguished CMV carriers with the relevant HLA.

V was pared by 0 bases and J by 4 bases, with 12 bases between. Germline CDR1 is SGDLS and CDR2 is YYNGEE. This CDR3 spans 15 amino acids. In TCRdb, the reads were re-called with MiXCR into one record per CDR3 protein. The sample has about 920,000 distinct CDR3 sequences, 31% seen once. This clonotype was recorded once. Antigen unknown. This chain links TRBV9 with TRBJ2-3; a weak D match, TRBD1 (6 bases). The specimen was cultured CD8+ T cells from PBMCs, collected from culture after CMV antigen stimulation. The clonotype comes from a human donor in good health (CMV status not recorded). Some clones in this sample may be carry-over from other donors' samples. Here the CDR3 DNA reads TGTGCCAGCAGCGTAGAGGGACGGACAGCAGATACGCAGTATTTT. The encoded protein is CASSVEGRTADTQYF.